The source of this TCR beta chain is a study of persistence of HIV-infected CD4 T cells. Overall study: The sample holds CD4+ T cells responsive to CMV or HIV-1 Gag.

The stimulus was lysate of CMV-infected fibroblasts, roughly 10 ug/mL. CD40L/CD69 double-negative CD45RO-high memory CD4+ T cells were collected. Trimming cost V 2 bases and J 0 bases; bases outside gene matches: 6. The germline V gene encodes CDR1 PRHDT and CDR2 FYEKMQ (reference sequence). This CDR3 is 17 amino acids long. Regarding this clone: Its antigen is undetermined.

The libraries were made with immunoSEQ version 4 in survey mode. TCRdb keeps only in-frame clones here, not all; method: immunoSEQ multiplex PCR. The sample has roughly 34,000 clones; more than 75% are singletons. The chain uses TRBV13 and TRBJ1-5, with TRBD1 matching 8 bases. The receptor was isolated from an adult woman with HIV who was CMV-seropositive. The specimen was CD4+ T cells sorted from PBMCs after approximately 19-hour stimulation, collected from a patient who received antiretroviral therapy. Here the CDR3 DNA reads TGTGCCAGCAGCTTAACCTGGGGGACAGGTAGCAATCAGCCCCAGCATTTT. Translating gives CASSLTWGTGSNQPQHF.